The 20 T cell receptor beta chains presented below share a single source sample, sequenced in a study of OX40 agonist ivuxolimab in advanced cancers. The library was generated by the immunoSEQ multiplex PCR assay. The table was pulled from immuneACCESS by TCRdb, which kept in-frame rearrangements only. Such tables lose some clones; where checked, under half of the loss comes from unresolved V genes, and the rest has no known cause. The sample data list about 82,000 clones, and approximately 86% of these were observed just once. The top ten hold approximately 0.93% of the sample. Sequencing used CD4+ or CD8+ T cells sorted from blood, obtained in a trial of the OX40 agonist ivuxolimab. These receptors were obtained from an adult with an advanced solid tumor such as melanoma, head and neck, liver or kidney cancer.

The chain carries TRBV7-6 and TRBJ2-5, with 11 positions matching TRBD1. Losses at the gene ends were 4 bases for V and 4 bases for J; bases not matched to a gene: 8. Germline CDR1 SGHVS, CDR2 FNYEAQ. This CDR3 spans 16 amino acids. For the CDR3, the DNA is TGTGCCAGCAGCTCGATACCGGGACAGGGGGGAGAGACCCAGTACTTC. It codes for CASSSIPGQGGETQYF.

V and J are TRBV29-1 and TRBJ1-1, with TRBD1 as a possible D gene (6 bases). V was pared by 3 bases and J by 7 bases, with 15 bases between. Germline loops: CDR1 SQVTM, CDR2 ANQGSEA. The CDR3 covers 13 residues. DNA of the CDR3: TGCAGCGTTGAGGGGAGGGCCAGGGGTGAAGCTTTCTTT. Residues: CSVEGRARGEAFF.

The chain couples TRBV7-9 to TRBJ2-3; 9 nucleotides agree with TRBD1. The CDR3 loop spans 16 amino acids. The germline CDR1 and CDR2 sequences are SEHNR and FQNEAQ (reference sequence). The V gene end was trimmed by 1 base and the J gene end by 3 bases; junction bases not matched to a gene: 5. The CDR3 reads CASSLVRTGETDTQYF. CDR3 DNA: TGTGCCAGCAGCTTAGTCCGGACAGGGGAAACAGATACGCAGTATTTT.

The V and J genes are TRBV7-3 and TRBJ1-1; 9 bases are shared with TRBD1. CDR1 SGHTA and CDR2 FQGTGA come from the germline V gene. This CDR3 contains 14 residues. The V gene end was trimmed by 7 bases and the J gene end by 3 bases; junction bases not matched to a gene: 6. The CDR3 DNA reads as TGTGCCAGCAAACCGGGACAGGGTTACACTGAAGCTTTCTTT. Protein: CASKPGQGYTEAFF.

CDR3 sequence: CASSQDRGYQPQHF. The DNA of the CDR3 is TGCGCCAGCAGCCAAGATAGGGGTTACCAGCCCCAGCATTTT. The chain uses TRBV4-3 and TRBJ1-5, with D possibly being TRBD1 (5 bases). The CDR3 loop spans 14 amino acids. V dropped 0 bases and J dropped 7 bases, with 10 bases sitting between them. Germline CDR1 is LGHNA and CDR2 is YSLEER.

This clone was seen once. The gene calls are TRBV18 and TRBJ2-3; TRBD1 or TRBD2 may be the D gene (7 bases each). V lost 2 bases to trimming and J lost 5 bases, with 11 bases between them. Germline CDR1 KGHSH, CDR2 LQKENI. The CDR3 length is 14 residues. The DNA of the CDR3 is TGTGCCAGCTCACCAGCGGGGGACAGAGATACGCAGTATTTT. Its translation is CASSPAGDRDTQYF.

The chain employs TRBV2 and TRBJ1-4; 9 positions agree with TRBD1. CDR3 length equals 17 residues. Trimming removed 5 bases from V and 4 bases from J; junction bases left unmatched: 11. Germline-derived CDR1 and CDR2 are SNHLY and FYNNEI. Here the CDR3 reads CASSPGTGRGGNEKLFF. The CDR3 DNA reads TGTGCCAGCAGTCCCGGGACAGGGAGAGGGGGTAATGAAAAACTGTTTTTT. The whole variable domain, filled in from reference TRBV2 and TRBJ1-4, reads EPEVTQTPSHQVTQMGQEVILRCVPISNHLYFYWYRQILGQKVEFLVSFYNNEISEKSEIFDDQFSVERPDGSNFTLKIRSTKLEDSAMYFCASSPGTGRGGNEKLFFGSGTQLSVL.

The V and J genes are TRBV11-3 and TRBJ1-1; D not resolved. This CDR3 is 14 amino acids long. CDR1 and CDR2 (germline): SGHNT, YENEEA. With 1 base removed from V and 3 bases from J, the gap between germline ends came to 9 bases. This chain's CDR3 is CASSLVGADTEAFF. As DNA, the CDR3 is TGTGCCAGCAGCTTAGTTGGTGCGGACACTGAAGCTTTCTTT.

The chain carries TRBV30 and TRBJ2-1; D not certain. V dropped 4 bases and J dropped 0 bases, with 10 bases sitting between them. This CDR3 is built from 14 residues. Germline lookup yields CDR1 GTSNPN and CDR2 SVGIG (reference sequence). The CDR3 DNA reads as TGTGCCTGGACCGGAGAGAGCTCCTACAATGAGCAGTTCTTC. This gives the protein CAWTGESSYNEQFF.

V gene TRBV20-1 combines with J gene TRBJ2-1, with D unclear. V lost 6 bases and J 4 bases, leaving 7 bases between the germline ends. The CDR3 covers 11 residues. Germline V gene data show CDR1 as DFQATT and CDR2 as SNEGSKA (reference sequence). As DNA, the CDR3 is TGCAGTGCCCAAGGATACAATGAGCAGTTCTTC. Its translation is CSAQGYNEQFF.

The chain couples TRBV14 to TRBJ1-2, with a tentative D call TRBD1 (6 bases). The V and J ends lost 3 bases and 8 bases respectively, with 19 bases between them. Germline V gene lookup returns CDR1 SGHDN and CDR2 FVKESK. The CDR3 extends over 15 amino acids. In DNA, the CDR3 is TGTGCCAGCAGCCAGGGGGCTTCCCGGGTGGGAGGCTACACCTTC. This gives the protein CASSQGASRVGGYTF.

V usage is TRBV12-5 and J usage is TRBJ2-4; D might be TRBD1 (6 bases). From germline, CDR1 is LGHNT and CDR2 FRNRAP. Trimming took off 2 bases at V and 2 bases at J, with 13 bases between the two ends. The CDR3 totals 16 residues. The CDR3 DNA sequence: TGTGCTAGTGGTTTGTCGCAGGGGTCCCCCAAAAACATTCAGTACTTC. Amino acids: CASGLSQGSPKNIQYF.

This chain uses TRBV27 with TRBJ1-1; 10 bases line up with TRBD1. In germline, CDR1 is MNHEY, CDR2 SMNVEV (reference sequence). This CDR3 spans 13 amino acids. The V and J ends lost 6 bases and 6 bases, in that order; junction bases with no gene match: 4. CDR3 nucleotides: TGTGCCAGCAGGGACAGGGGGGAGGCTGAAGCTTTCTTT. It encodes CASRDRGEAEAFF.

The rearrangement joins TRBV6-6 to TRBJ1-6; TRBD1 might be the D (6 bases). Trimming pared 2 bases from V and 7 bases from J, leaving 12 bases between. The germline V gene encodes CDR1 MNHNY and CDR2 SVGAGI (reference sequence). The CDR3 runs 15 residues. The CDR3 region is CASSYAGQGNSPLHF. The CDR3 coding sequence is TGTGCCAGCAGTTACGCAGGGCAGGGGAATTCACCCCTCCACTTT.

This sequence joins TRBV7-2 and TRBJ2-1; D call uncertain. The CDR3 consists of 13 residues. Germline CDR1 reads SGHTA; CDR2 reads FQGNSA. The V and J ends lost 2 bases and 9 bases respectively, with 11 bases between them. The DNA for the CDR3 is TGTGCCAGCAGCTTAACGAAGGCGACTGAGCAGTTCTTC. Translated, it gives CASSLTKATEQFF.

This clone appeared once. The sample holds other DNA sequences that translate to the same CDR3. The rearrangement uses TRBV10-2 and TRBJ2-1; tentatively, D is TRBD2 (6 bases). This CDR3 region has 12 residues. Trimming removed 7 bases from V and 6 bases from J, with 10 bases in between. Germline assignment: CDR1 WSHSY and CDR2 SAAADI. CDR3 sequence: CASTAGGNEQFF. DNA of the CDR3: TGCGCCAGCACCGCCGGGGGCAATGAGCAGTTCTTC.

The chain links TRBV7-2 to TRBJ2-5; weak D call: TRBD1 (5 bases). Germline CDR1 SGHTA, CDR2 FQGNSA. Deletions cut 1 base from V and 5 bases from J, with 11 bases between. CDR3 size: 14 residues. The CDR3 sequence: CASSLVQGGETQYF. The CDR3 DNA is TGTGCCAGCAGCTTAGTTCAGGGTGGCGAGACCCAGTACTTC.

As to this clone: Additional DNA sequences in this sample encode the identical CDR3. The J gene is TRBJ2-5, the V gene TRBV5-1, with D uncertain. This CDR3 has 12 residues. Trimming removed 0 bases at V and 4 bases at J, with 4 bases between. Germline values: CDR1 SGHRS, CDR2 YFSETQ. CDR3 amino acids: CASSLAGETQYF. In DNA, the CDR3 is TGCGCCAGCAGCTTGGCCGGAGAGACCCAGTACTTC.

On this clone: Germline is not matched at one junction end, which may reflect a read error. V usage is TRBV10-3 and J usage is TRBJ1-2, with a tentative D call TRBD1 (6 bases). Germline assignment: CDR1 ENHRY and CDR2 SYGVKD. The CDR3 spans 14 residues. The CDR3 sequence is CAITEAGDNYGYTF. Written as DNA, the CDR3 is TGTGCCATCACTGAGGCAGGGGACAATTATGGCTACACCTTC.

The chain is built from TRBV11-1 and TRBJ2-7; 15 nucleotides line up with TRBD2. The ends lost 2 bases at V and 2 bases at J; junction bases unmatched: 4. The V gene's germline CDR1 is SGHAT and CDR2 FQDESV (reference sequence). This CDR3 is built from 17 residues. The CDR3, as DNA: TGTGCCAGCAGCTTACCCTGGACTAGCGGGAGGGCCTACGAGCAGTACTTC. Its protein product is CASSLPWTSGRAYEQYF.